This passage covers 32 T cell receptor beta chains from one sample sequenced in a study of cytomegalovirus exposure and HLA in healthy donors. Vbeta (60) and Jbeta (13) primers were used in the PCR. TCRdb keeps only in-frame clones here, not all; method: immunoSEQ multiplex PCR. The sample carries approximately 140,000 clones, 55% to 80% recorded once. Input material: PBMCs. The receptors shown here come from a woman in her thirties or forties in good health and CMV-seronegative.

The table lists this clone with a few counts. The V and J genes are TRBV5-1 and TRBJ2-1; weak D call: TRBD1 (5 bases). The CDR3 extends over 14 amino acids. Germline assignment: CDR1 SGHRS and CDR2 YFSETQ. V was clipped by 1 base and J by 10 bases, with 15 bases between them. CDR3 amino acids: CASSLSGQRREQFF. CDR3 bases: TGCGCCAGCAGCTTGTCCGGACAAAGAAGGGAGCAGTTCTTC.

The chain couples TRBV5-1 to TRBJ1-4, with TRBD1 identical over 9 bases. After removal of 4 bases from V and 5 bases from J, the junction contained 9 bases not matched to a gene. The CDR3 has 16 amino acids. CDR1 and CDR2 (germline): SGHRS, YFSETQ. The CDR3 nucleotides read TGCGCCAGCAGCGATACAGGGGGCGCGGGAAATGAAAAACTGTTTTTT. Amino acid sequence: CASSDTGGAGNEKLFF. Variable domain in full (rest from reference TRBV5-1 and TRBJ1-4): KAGVTQTPRYLIKTRGQQVTLSCSPISGHRSVSWYQQTPGQGLQFLFEYFSETQRNKGNFPGRFSGRQFSNSRSEMNVSTLELGDSALYLCASSDTGGAGNEKLFFGSGTQLSVL.

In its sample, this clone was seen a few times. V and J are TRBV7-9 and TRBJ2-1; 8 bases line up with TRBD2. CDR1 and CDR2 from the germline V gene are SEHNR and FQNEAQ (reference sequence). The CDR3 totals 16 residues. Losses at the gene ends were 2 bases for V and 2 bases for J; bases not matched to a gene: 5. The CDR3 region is CASSLSGGRTYNEQFF. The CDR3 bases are TGTGCCAGCAGCTTATCGGGGGGGCGAACCTACAATGAGCAGTTCTTC.

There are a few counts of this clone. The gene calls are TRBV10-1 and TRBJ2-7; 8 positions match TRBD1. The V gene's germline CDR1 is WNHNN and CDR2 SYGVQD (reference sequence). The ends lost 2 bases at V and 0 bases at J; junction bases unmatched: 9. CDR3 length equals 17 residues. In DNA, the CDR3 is TGCGCCAGCAGTGAGCCAGACAGGGGCCAAGACTCCTACGAGCAGTACGTC. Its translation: CASSEPDRGQDSYEQYV.

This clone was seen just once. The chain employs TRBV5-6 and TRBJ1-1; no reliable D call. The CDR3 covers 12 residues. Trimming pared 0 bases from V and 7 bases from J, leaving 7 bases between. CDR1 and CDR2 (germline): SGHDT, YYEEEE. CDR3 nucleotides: TGTGCCAGCAGCTTGGATGGGCGTGAAGCTTTCTTT. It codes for CASSLDGREAFF.

The CDR3 nucleotides read TGTGCCAGCAGTTATTCAATACAGGGGGATTATGGCTACACCTTC. It yields the protein CASSYSIQGDYGYTF. The rearrangement links TRBV6-5 to TRBJ1-2; 8 nucleotides match TRBD1. The trim removed 3 bases at V and 5 bases at J, leaving 8 bases unmatched. Germline V lookup: CDR1 MNHEY, CDR2 SVGAGI. This CDR3 has 15 residues.

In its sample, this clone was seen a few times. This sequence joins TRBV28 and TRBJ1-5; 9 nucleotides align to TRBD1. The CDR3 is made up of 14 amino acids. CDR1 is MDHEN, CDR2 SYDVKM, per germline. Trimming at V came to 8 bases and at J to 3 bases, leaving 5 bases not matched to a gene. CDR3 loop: CASVTGGNNQPQHF. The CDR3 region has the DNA TGTGCCAGCGTCACAGGGGGCAACAATCAGCCCCAGCATTTT.

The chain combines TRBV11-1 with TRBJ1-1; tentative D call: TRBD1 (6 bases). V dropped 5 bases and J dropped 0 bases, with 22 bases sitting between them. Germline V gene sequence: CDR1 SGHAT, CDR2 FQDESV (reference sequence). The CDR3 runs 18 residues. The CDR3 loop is CASSPGGGRLYMNTEAFF. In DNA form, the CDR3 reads TGTGCCAGCAGCCCCGGGGGGGGCAGGCTCTATATGAACACTGAAGCTTTCTTT.

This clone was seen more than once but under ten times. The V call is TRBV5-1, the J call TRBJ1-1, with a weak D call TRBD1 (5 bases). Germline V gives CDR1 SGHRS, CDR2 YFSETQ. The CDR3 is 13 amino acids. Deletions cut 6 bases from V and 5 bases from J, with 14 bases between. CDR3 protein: CASTSGGGTEAFF. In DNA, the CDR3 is TGCGCCAGCACCTCGGGGGGAGGGACTGAAGCTTTCTTT.

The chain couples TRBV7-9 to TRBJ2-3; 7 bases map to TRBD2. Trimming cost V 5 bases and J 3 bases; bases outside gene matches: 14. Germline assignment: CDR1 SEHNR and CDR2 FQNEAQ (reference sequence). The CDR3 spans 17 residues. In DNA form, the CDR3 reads TGTGCCAGCAGCCCACGCGGTGGCGGGAGAGGAACAGATACGCAGTATTTT. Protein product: CASSPRGGGRGTDTQYF. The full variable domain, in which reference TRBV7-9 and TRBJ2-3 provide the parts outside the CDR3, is DTGVSQNPRHKITKRGQNVTFRCDPISEHNRLYWYRQTLGQGPEFLTYFQNEAQLEKSRLLSDRFSAERPKGSFSTLEIQRTEQGDSAMYLCASSPRGGGRGTDTQYFGPGTRLTVL.

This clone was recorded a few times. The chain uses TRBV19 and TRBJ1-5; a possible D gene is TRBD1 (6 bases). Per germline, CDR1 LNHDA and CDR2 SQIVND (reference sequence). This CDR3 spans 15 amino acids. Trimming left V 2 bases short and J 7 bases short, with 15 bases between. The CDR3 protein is CASSISPQGLQPQHF. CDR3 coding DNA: TGTGCCAGTAGTATATCCCCCCAGGGGTTGCAGCCCCAGCATTTT.

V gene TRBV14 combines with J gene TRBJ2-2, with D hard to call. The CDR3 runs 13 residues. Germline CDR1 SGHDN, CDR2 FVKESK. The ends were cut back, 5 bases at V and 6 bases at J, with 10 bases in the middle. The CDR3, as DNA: TGTGCCAGCAGCGCCTTTACTCCCGGGGAGCTGTTTTTT. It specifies CASSAFTPGELFF.

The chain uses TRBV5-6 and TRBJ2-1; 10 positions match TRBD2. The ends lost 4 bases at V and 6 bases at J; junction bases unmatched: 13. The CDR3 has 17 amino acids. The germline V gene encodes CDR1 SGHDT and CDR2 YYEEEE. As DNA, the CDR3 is TGTGCCAGCAGCCTGAATGAGCGGGGGGGCCCTTCCAATGAGCAGTTCTTC. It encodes CASSLNERGGPSNEQFF.

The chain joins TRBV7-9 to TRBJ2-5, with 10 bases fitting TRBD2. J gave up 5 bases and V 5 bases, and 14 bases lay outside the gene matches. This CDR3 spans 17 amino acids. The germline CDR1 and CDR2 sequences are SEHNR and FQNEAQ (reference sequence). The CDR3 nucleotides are TGTGCCAGCAGCCTCCTGGGGGAGCGGGGGGGCGGTGAGACCCAGTACTTC. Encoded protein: CASSLLGERGGGETQYF.

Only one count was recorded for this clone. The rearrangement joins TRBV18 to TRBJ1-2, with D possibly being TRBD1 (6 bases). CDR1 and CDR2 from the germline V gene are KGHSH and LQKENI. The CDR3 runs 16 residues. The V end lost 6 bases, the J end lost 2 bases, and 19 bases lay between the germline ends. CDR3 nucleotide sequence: TGTGCCAGCTCCCTTAAACTTGGACAGTTAAACTATGGCTACACCTTC. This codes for CASSLKLGQLNYGYTF.

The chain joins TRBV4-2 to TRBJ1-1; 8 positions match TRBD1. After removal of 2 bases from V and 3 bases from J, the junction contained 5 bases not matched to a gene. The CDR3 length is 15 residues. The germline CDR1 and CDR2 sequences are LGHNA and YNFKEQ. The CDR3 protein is CASSQRLDRDTEAFF. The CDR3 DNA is TGTGCCAGCAGCCAACGATTGGACAGGGACACTGAAGCTTTCTTT.

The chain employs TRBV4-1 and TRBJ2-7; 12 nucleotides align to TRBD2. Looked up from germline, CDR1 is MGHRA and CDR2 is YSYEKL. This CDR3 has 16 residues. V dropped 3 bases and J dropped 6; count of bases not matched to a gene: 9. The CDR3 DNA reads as TGCGCCAGCAGCCAGGCCCCCGGACTAGCGGGGCGCGAGCAGTACTTC. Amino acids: CASSQAPGLAGREQYF.

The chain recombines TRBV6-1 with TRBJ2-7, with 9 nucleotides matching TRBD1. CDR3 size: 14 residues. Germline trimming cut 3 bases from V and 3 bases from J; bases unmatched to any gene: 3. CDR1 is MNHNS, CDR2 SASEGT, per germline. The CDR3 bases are TGTGCCAGCAGTGAGGGACAGGGCCTCTACGAGCAGTACGTC. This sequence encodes CASSEGQGLYEQYV.

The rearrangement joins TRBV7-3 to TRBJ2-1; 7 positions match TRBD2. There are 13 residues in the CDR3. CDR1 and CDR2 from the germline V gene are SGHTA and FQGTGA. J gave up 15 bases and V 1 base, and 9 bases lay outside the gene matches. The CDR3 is CASSLMAGDSLFF. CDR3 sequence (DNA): TGTGCCAGCAGCTTAATGGCGGGGGATAGCCTGTTCTTC.

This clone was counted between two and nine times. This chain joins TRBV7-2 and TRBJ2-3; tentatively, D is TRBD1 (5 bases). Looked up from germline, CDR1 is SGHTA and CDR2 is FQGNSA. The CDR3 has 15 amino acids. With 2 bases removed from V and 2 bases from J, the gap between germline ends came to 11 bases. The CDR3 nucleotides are TGTGCCAGCAGCTTACGCAGGGATTTCACAGATACGCAGTATTTT. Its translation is CASSLRRDFTDTQYF.

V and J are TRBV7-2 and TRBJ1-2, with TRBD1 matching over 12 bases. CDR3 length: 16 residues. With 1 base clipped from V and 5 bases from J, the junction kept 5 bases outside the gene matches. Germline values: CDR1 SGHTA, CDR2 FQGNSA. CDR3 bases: TGTGCCAGCAGCTTAGACGGGACAGGGGGCGGATATGGCTACACCTTC. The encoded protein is CASSLDGTGGGYGYTF.

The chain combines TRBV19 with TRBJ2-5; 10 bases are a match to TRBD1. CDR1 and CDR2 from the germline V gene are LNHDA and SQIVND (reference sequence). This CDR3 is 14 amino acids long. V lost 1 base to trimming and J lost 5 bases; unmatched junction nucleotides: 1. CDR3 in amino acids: CASSIGQGAETQYF. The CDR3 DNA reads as TGTGCCAGTAGTATAGGACAGGGGGCCGAGACCCAGTACTTC.

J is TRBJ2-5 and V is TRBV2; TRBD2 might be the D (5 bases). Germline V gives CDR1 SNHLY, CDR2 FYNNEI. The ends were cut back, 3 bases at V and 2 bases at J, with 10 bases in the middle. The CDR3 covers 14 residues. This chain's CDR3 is CASSDRTLQETQYF. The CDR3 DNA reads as TGTGCCAGCAGTGATCGGACTCTTCAAGAGACCCAGTACTTC.

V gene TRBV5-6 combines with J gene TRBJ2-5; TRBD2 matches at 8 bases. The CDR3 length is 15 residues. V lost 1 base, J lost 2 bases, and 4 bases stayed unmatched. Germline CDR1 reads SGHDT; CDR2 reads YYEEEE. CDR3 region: CASSLLVAGQETQYF. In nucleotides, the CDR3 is TGTGCCAGCAGCTTGTTAGTAGCGGGACAAGAGACCCAGTACTTC.

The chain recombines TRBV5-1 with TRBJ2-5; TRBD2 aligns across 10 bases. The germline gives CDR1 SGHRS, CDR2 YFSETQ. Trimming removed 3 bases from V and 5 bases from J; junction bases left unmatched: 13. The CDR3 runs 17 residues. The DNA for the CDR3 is TGCGCCAGCAGCTCCCCGGAGGGTAGCGGGGGGTTTGAGACCCAGTACTTC. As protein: CASSSPEGSGGFETQYF.

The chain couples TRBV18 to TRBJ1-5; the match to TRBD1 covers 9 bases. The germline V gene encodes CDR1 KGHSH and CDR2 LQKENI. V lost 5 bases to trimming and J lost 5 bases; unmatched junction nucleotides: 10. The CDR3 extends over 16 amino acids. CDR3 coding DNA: TGTGCCAGCTCAAAAACGGACAGGGGAGGCCATCAGCCCCAGCATTTT. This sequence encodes CASSKTDRGGHQPQHF. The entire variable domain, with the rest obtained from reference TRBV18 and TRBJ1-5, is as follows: NAGVMQNPRHLVRRRGQEARLRCSPMKGHSHVYWYRQLPEEGLKFMVYLQKENIIDESGMPKERFSAEFPKEGPSILRIQQVVRGDSAAYFCASSKTDRGGHQPQHFGDGTRLSIL.

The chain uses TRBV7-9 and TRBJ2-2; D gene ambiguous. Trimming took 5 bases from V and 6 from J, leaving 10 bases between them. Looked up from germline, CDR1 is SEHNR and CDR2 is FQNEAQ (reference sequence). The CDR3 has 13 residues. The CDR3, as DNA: TGTGCCAGCAGCCCGTTACGGGCCGGGGAGCTGTTTTTT. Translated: CASSPLRAGELFF. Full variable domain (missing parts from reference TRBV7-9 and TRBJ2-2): DTGVSQNPRHKITKRGQNVTFRCDPISEHNRLYWYRQTLGQGPEFLTYFQNEAQLEKSRLLSDRFSAERPKGSFSTLEIQRTEQGDSAMYLCASSPLRAGELFFGEGSRLTVL.

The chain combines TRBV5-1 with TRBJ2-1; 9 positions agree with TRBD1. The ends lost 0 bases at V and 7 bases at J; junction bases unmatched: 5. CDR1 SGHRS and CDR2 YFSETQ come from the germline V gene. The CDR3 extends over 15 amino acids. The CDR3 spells CASSLGGTGRNEQFF. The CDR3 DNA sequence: TGCGCCAGCAGCTTGGGTGGGACAGGGCGTAATGAGCAGTTCTTC.

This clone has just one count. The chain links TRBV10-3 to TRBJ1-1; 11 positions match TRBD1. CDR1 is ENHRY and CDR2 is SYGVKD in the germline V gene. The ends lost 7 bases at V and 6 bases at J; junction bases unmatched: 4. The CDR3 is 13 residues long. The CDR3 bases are TGTGCCATCATCGGACAGGGGGCTCCTGAAGCTTTCTTT. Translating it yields CAIIGQGAPEAFF.

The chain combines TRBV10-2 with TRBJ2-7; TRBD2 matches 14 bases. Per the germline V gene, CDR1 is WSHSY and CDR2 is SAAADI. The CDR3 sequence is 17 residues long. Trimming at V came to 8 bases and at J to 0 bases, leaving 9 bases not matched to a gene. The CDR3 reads CASRRTSGGISSYEQYF. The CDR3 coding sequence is TGCGCCAGCCGACGGACTAGCGGGGGGATCAGCTCCTACGAGCAGTACTTC.

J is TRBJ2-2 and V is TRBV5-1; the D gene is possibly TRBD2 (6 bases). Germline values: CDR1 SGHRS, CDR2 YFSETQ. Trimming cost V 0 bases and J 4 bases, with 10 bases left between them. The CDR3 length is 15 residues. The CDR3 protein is CASSLGWGGTGELFF. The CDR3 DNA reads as TGCGCCAGCAGCTTGGGTTGGGGAGGCACCGGGGAGCTGTTTTTT.

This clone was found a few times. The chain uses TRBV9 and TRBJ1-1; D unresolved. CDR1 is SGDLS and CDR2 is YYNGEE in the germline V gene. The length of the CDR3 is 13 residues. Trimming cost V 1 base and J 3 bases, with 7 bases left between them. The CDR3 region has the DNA TGTGCCAGCAGCGTACAAGAGGACACTGAAGCTTTCTTT. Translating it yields CASSVQEDTEAFF.